This entry lists 3 T cell receptor beta chains sequenced from one sample in a study of cytomegalovirus exposure and HLA in healthy donors. 13 Jbeta primers and 60 Vbeta primers were used for the PCR. The method was immunoSEQ multiplex PCR; TCRdb's version includes in-frame clones alone and lacks a portion of them. In the table there are about 210,000 clones, around 79% of which are singletons. The source material was PBMCs. These receptors were collected from a male donor in good health and CMV-seronegative.

This sequence joins TRBV5-4 and TRBJ1-3; 8 bases line up with TRBD1. CDR1 is SGHNT, CDR2 YYREEE, per germline (reference sequence). The CDR3 totals 15 residues. The trim removed 0 bases at V and 4 bases at J, leaving 3 bases unmatched. CDR3 in DNA: TGTGCCAGCAGCTTGGGGACAGGGCGCGGAAACACCATATATTTT. It yields the protein CASSLGTGRGNTIYF.

This clone was counted between two and nine times. The genes are TRBV30 and TRBJ2-1; tentatively, D is TRBD1 (5 bases). Germline CDR1 GTSNPN, CDR2 SVGIG (reference sequence). There are 11 residues in the CDR3. The V gene lost 3 bases and the J gene lost 6 bases, with 6 bases spanning the gap. The CDR3 coding sequence is TGTGCCTGGAGCAGGGCCAATGAGCAGTTCTTC. It yields the protein CAWSRANEQFF.

The V gene is TRBV5-4, the J gene TRBJ2-7, with D possibly matching TRBD2 (6 bases). The CDR3 is made up of 16 amino acids. The V end lost 3 bases, the J end lost 5 bases, and 21 bases lay between the germline ends. In germline, CDR1 is SGHNT, CDR2 YYREEE (reference sequence). CDR3 nucleotides: TGTGCCAGCAGCTGGGGCAGACTAGTTAAAGGCGACGAGCAGTACTTC. This gives the protein CASSWGRLVKGDEQYF.